The present T cell receptor (beta chain) was sequenced within a study of T cells in localized non-small cell lung cancer. Study-level points and caveats: In uninvolved adjacent lung, T cell clonality reached its highest value, exceeding tumor. Turning up in adjacent lung were a median around 60 of the top 100 tumor clones. One tumor region alone was sequenced, and heterogeneity therefore remains possible. Among blood samples, higher T cell density accompanied longer overall survival.

As for this clone: Its specificity is unknown. Other nucleotide sequences from this sample produce the same CDR3.

The protocol was immunoSEQ multiplex PCR, while the TCRdb copy is restricted to in-frame clones and leaves out a portion. This table holds about 46,000 clones, around 86% found once. The CDR3 sequence is 15 residues long. Looked up from germline, CDR1 is WNHNN and CDR2 is SYGVQD (reference sequence). The V and J ends lost 6 bases and 0 bases, in that order; junction bases with no gene match: 4. The sequenced sample was peripheral blood mononuclear cells, obtained before any cancer treatment. The TCR sequence derives from a man aged 40 to 70 with stage III lung adenocarcinoma. The gene calls are TRBV10-1 and TRBJ1-1, with 10 positions matching TRBD1. The CDR3 DNA reads as TGCGCCAGCAGCAGGACAGGGGGTTTGAACACTGAAGCTTTCTTT. Translation: CASSRTGGLNTEAFF.